The TCR beta chain described here comes from a study of vaccination effects on CD4 cells after COVID-19 (dated 2022 in TCRdb). The study in broad terms: Participants received two doses of either the BNT162b2 or the mRNA-1273 mRNA SARS-CoV-2 vaccine. Pre-vaccine samples were drawn from a couple of convalescent patients 16 days and one week before the first dose, at 142 and 148 days after COVID-19 diagnosis. SARS-CoV-2 spike-specific CD4+ TCR repertoires were compared before and after mRNA vaccination in COVID-19 convalescent patients and in infection-naive vaccine recipients. Altogether, around 11 COVID-19 convalescent patients and a few SARS-CoV-2-naive healthy vaccine recipients made up the full study. Cultures from other donors in the study were sequenced using the Oncomine TCR Beta short-read assay on an Illumina iSeq 100. What the authors observed across the whole study: Both infection-induced and vaccine-induced clones contracted markedly at late post-vaccination timepoints, which is consistent with waning T cell responses. For convalescent patients, new clones induced by the vaccine made up most of the post-vaccine spike-reactive repertoire, and these new clones were largely distinct from the clones induced by infection. Limitations of the study were the small number of convalescent patients and the absence of early post-infection timepoints.

CDR1 and CDR2 were assigned from the germline V gene as SGHRS and YFSETQ. The CDR3 has 14 amino acids, counting the end cysteine and phenylalanine. Of the read, only the CDR3 DNA is kept; its 42 bases are in frame from base 1. Trimming at the junction amounts to 1 base on V and 6 bases on J, and the germline ends lie 11 bases apart. To note about this clone: What antigen it recognizes has not been identified. No base quality information exists; no much larger clone differs at one position.

To identify antigen-specific CD4+ T cell clonotypes by their expansion, the ViraFEST assay first stimulated PBMC with viral peptide pools and then applied TCR sequencing. After less than eleven days of culture, CD4+ T cells were isolated with the EasySep CD4+ T cell isolation kit. PCR-confirmed SARS-CoV-2 infection had occurred in convalescent patients between March and December 2020, before the Alpha, Beta and Delta variants emerged in the United States. Fewer than 2.5 million PBMC per well were cultured in IMDM with about 4.6% human AB serum, 10 IU/ml IL-2 and gentamicin, plus 10 ug/ml peptides. Half of the culture medium was replaced with fresh IL-2-containing medium on days 3 and 7. Each peptide stimulation condition was cultured in triplicate wells unless otherwise noted. Using Ficoll-Paque Plus gradient centrifugation, PBMC were separated from whole blood and then either used fresh or cryopreserved at -140C. The overlapping peptide pools covered the spike proteins of SARS-CoV-2 as well as those of the common cold coronaviruses HCoV-NL63, HCoV-OC43 and HCoV-229E. The QIAamp micro DNA kit was used to extract genomic DNA from the cultured CD4+ T cells.

The library relied on the immunoSEQ multiplex PCR assay. DNA from the cultured, isolated CD4+ T cells was subjected to TCR beta CDR3 sequencing. Per the source publication's procedure: Non-productive TCR sequences were discarded, and reads were trimmed to the CDR3 region, with only CDR3s of 7 or more amino acids retained. The MANAFEST web app was used to pick out antigen-specific clonotypes by comparing their expansion in peptide wells with that in reference cultures. Positive clones required FDR<0.05 expansion versus reference and all other wells, odds ratio above 5, and frequency above 0.1% in two replicate wells. Clonotypes significantly expanded in SARS-CoV-2 spike wells and in at least one common cold coronavirus spike condition were defined as cross-reactive. Using the stringdist R package, CDR3 similarity was measured by Levenshtein distance, and unrooted trees were constructed with ape in R 3.6.1. This immuneACCESS table, as held by TCRdb, lists in-frame sequences with V and J called but not all clones. Of the missing ones, under half trace to an unresolved V gene in checked studies; the others have no known cause. The DNA was the basis for D and trimming; V, J and clone size are from that table. The sample table shows approximately 28,000 clones, and around 82% are seen once. The top ten hold about 15% of the sample.

Recombination linked TRBV5-1 to TRBJ2-4; TRBD2 could be the D gene, as 7 bases match. This TCR was recovered from a human donor who had a prior SARS-CoV-2 infection. This specimen consisted of CD4+ T cells from PBMCs cultured with HCoV-NL63 spike peptides, obtained before COVID-19 vaccination. Reading the label with the study, this specimen's cell subset or site is: HCoV-NL63 spike overlapping peptide pool stimulation. In nucleotide form, the sequence is TGCGCCAGCAGCTTGTGGGGGGGCGTAAACATTCAGTACTTC. This gives the protein CASSLWGGVNIQYF.